The 14 T cell receptor beta chains presented below share a single source sample, sequenced in a study of blood T cell repertoires in COVID-19. The repertoire was sequenced with immunoSEQ multiplex PCR; TCRdb's copy has only in-frame clones and lacks some. The sample lists around 330,000 clones, roughly 90% occurring once. Sequenced sample: PBMCs or T cells enriched from blood (not recorded which). Receptor source: a woman between 40 and 55 years old who had recovered from COVID-19.

The chain recombines TRBV19 with TRBJ2-1; 12 bases agree with TRBD2. The CDR3 contains 16 residues. Germline V gene sequence: CDR1 LNHDA, CDR2 SQIVND (reference sequence). V shed 4 bases, J shed 9 bases, and the junction held 10 bases outside the gene matches. The CDR3 DNA follows: TGTGCCAGTAGTACCGGACTAGCGGGATATTCCCGTGAGCAGTTCTTC. Protein: CASSTGLAGYSREQFF.

CDR3 nucleotides: TGTGCCAGCAGCCTGACAGGGAGTGGCCTCTATGGCTACACCTTC. Translating it yields CASSLTGSGLYGYTF. V usage is TRBV6-5 and J usage is TRBJ1-2; the match to TRBD1 covers 7 bases. V gave up 6 bases and J gave up 4 bases; unmatched junction bases: 11. The CDR3 loop spans 15 amino acids. Germline V gives CDR1 MNHEY, CDR2 SVGAGI.

Concerning this clone: The missing conserved phenylalanine or tryptophan at the end of this CDR3 makes a read error likely. Because the CDR3's place on the DNA is in doubt, the DNA is left out and the CDR3 is given as listed by TCRdb. The CDR3 loop reads CASSVLPSGRA. The gene calls are TRBV9 and TRBJ2-3; the D call TRBD2 from the table was never checked on the DNA. Termini included, the CDR3 measures 11 amino acids. Germline V gene sequence: CDR1 SGDLS, CDR2 YYNGEE.

This clone appeared a single time. The chain is built from TRBV30 and TRBJ1-6; 7 bases match TRBD1. Germline V gene lookup returns CDR1 GTSNPN and CDR2 SVGIG (reference sequence). The CDR3 is 16 amino acids. V was clipped by 2 bases and J by 4 bases; unmatched bases: 8. The CDR3 DNA follows: TGTGCCTGGAGTCCACCGGACAGGAGGTATAATTCACCCCTCCACTTT. Translation gives CAWSPPDRRYNSPLHF.

V usage is TRBV7-6 and J usage is TRBJ1-2; D not resolved. From germline, CDR1 is SGHVS and CDR2 FNYEAQ. The CDR3 loop spans 13 amino acids. V was trimmed by 1 base and J by 8 bases, leaving 11 bases between them. The chain's CDR3 is CASSLGPSGGYTF. CDR3 coding DNA: TGTGCCAGCAGCTTAGGCCCCTCCGGGGGCTACACCTTC.

This chain joins TRBV2 and TRBJ1-5; D not certain. The CDR3 extends over 13 amino acids. The ends were cut back, 11 bases at V and 4 bases at J, with 15 bases in the middle. CDR1 and CDR2 from the germline V gene are SNHLY and FYNNEI. The CDR3 DNA sequence: TGTGCCGGGGTTGGGGAGAGGAATCAGCCCCAGCATTTT. Protein product: CAGVGERNQPQHF.

This chain links TRBV2 with TRBJ2-1; 10 bases align to TRBD1. CDR3 length equals 15 residues. The trim removed 7 bases at V and 2 bases at J, leaving 5 bases unmatched. Germline loops: CDR1 SNHLY, CDR2 FYNNEI. The CDR3 is CASIPGTGAYNEQFF. CDR3 DNA sequence: TGTGCCAGCATCCCCGGGACAGGGGCCTACAATGAGCAGTTCTTC.

The V call is TRBV10-1, the J call TRBJ1-4, with TRBD1 matching over 8 bases. Trimming took 8 bases from V and 6 from J; bases not matched to a gene: 2. The CDR3 runs to 12 residues. Germline CDR1 is WNHNN and CDR2 is SYGVQD (reference sequence). The CDR3 sequence is CASSDRDEKLFF. DNA for the CDR3: TGCGCCAGCTCGGACAGGGATGAAAAACTGTTTTTT.

The rearrangement uses TRBV4-1 and TRBJ2-5; 11 bases agree with TRBD2. The germline CDR1 and CDR2 sequences are MGHRA and YSYEKL. The CDR3 consists of 16 residues. J lost 0 bases, V lost 4 bases, and 4 bases had no gene match. Here the CDR3 DNA reads TGCGCCAGCAGCCCGCGGACTAGCGGGTACCAAGAGACCCAGTACTTC. Residues: CASSPRTSGYQETQYF.

The rearrangement joins TRBV9 to TRBJ1-1; D is perhaps TRBD1 (6 bases). Germline V lookup: CDR1 SGDLS, CDR2 YYNGEE. V gave up 2 bases and J gave up 9 bases, with 20 bases separating them. The CDR3 is made up of 15 amino acids. The CDR3 DNA reads TGTGCCAGCAGCGTGACGGGACACTCGTCGGCTCAAGCTTTCTTT. It specifies CASSVTGHSSAQAFF.

The V and J genes are TRBV3-1 (or the pseudogene TRBV3-2) and TRBJ2-7; possible D gene TRBD2, 5 bases. Germline loops: CDR1 LGHDT, CDR2 YNNKEL (reference sequence). This CDR3 has 10 residues. The germline V and J ends were trimmed by 11 bases and 5 bases, with 10 bases remaining between them. Written as DNA, the CDR3 is TGTGCCCTCGACGGGAACGAGCAGTACTTC. Its translation: CALDGNEQYF.

This chain joins TRBV5-1 and TRBJ2-3, with a tentative D call TRBD1 (6 bases). The ends were cut back, 0 bases at V and 6 bases at J, with 11 bases in the middle. The V gene's germline CDR1 is SGHRS and CDR2 YFSETQ. The CDR3 is 14 residues long. The CDR3 here is CASSLGQVRDTQYF. CDR3 DNA sequence: TGCGCCAGCAGCTTGGGACAGGTGAGGGATACGCAGTATTTT.

This clone was recorded a few times. This CDR3 is also generated by other DNA sequences in the sample. The chain carries TRBV30 and TRBJ1-5; D uncertain. V was clipped by 2 bases and J by 3 bases, with 11 bases between them. The CDR3 sequence is 14 residues long. CDR1 and CDR2 from the germline V gene are GTSNPN and SVGIG (reference sequence). The CDR3 sequence is CAWSRPGNNQPQHF. Here the CDR3 DNA reads TGTGCCTGGAGTCGTCCCGGGAACAATCAGCCCCAGCATTTT.

V usage is TRBV6-5 and J usage is TRBJ2-2; the D gene is possibly TRBD1 (6 bases). Germline V lookup: CDR1 MNHEY, CDR2 SVGAGI. V gave up 6 bases and J gave up 1 base, with 9 bases separating them. The CDR3 extends over 14 amino acids. The CDR3 sequence is CASSLTGNTGELFF. The CDR3 bases are TGTGCCAGCAGCCTGACAGGGAACACCGGGGAGCTGTTTTTT.